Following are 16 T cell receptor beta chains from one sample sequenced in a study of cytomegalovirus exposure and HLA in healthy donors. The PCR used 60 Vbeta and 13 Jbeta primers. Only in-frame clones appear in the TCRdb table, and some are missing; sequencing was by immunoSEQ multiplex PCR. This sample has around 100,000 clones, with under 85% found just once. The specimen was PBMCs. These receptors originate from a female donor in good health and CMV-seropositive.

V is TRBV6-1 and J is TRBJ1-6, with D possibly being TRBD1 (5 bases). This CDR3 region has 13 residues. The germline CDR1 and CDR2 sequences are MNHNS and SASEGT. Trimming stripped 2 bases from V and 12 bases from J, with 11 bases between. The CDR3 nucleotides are TGTGCCAGCAGTGAATCAGGGATCGTACCCCTCCACTTT. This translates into CASSESGIVPLHF.

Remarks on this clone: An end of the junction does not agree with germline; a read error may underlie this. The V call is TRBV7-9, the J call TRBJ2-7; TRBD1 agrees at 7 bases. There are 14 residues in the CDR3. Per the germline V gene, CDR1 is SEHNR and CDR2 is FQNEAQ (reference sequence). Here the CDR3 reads CSSSIGQDGWEQYF. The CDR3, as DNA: TGTTCCAGCAGCATCGGACAGGACGGGTGGGAGCAGTACTTC.

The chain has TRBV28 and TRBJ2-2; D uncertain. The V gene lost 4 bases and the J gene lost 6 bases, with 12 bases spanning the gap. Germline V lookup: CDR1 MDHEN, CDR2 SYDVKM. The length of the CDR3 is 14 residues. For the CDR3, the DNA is TGTGCCAGCAGTTACTCCTTTCTCTCCGGGGAGCTGTTTTTT. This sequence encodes CASSYSFLSGELFF.

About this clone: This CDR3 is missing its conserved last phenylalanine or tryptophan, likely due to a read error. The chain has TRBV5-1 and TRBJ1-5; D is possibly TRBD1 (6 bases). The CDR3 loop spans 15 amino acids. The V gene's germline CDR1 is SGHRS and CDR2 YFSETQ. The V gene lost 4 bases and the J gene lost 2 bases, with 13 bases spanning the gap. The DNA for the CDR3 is TGCGCCAGCAGCCCGACAGGATCTGGCAATCAGCCCCAGCATTTG. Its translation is CASSPTGSGNQPQHL.

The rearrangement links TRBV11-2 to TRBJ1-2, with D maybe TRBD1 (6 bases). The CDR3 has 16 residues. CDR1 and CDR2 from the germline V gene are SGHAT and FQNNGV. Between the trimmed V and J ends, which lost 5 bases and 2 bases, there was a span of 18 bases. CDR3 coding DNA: TGTGCCAGCAGCGCTGACCCCAGGGGCTCCAACTATGGCTACACCTTC. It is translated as CASSADPRGSNYGYTF.

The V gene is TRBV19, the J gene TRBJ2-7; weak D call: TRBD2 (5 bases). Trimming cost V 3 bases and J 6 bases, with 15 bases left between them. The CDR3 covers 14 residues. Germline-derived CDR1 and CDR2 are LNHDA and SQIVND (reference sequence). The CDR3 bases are TGTGCCAGTAGTATCTCGAGGAATGGAGGCGAGCAGTACTTC. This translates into CASSISRNGGEQYF.

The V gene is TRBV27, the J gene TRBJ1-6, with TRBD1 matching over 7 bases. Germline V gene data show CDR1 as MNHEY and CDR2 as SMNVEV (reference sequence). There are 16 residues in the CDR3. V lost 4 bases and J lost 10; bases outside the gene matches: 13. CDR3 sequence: CASSSDRAPEGSPLHF. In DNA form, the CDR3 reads TGTGCCAGCAGTTCTGACAGGGCTCCCGAGGGGTCACCCCTCCACTTT.

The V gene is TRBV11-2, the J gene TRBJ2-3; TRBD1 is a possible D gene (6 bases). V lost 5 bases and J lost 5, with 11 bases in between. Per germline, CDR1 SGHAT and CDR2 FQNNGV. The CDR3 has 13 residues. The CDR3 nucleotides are TGTGCCAGCAGCCCCCAGGGGATAGATACGCAGTATTTT. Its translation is CASSPQGIDTQYF.

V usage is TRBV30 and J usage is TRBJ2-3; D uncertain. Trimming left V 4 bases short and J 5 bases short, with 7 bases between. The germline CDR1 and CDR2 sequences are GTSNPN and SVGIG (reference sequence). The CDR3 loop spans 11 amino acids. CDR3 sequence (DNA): TGTGCCTGGACTCCGTTAGATACGCAGTATTTT. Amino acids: CAWTPLDTQYF. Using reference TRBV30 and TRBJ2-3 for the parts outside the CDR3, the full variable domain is SQTIHQWPATLVQPVGSPLSLECTVEGTSNPNLYWYRQAAGRGLQLLFYSVGIGQISSEVPQNLSASRPQDRQFILSSKKLLLSDSGFYLCAWTPLDTQYFGPGTRLTVL.

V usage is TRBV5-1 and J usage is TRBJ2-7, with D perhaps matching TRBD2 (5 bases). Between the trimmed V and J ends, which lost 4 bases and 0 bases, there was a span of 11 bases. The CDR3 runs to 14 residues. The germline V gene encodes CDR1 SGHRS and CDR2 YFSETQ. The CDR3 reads CASSMTGSSYEQYF. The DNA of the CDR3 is TGCGCCAGCAGCATGACGGGGAGCTCCTACGAGCAGTACTTC.

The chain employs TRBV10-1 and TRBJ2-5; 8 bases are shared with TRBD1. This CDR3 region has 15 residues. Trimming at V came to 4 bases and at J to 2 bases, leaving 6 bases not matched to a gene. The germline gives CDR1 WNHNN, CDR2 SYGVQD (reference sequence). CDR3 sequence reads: CASSASGGGQETQYF. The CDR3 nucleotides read TGCGCCAGCAGTGCTTCAGGGGGCGGGCAAGAGACCCAGTACTTC.

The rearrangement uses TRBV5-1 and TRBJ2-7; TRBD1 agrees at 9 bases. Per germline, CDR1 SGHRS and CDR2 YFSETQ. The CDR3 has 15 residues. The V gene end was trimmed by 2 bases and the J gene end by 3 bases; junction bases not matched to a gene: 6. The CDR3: CASSLSGTGIYEQYF. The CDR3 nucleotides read TGCGCCAGCAGCTTATCCGGGACAGGGATCTACGAGCAGTACTTC.

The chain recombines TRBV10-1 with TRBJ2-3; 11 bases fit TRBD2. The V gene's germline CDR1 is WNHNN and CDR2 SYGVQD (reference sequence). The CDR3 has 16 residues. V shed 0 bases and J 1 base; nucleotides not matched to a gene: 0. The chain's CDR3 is CASSESTSGGTDTQYF. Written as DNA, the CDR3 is TGCGCCAGCAGTGAGTCGACTAGCGGGGGCACAGATACGCAGTATTTT.

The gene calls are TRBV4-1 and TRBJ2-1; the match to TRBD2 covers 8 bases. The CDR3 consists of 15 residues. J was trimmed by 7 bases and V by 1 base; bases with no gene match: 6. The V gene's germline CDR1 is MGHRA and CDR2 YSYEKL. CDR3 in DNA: TGCGCCAGCAGCCAAGGGACGGGGGGGGCGAATGAGCAGTTCTTC. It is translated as CASSQGTGGANEQFF.

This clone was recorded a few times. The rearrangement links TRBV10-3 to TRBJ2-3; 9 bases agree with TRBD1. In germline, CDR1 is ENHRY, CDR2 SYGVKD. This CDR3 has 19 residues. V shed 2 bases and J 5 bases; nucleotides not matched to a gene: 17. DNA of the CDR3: TGTGCCATCAGTGAGAGTGGTCAGGACAGGGGATCCTCCGGAGATACGCAGTATTTT. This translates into CAISESGQDRGSSGDTQYF.

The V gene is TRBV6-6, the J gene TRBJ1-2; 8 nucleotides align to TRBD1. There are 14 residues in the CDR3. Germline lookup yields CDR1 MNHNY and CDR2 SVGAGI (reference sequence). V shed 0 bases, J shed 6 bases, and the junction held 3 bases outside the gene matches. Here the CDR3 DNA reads TGTGCCAGCAGTTACTCGGAACAGGGGGATGGCTACACCTTC. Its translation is CASSYSEQGDGYTF.